This T cell receptor (beta chain) was profiled in a study of identical twins. The length of the CDR3 is 18 residues. V lost 3 bases, J lost 0 bases, and 6 bases stayed unmatched. CDR1 is SGHKS and CDR2 is YYEKEE in the germline V gene (reference sequence). This clonotype was counted between two and nine times. Via MiXCR, TCRdb re-called the 5' RACE reads, giving one row per CDR3 protein. The table lists about 100,000 distinct CDR3 sequences, 5.9% of them singletons. The donors were all healthy and Caucasian. This TCR came from a woman aged 45 to 65 in good health. The source material was memory T cells sorted from blood. This chain joins TRBV5-5 and TRBJ2-6, with 10 bases that match TRBD1. DNA for the CDR3: TGTGCCAGCAGCTCCGGACAGGGGGGAGCCTCTGGGGCCAACGTCCTGACTTTC. It specifies CASSSGQGGASGANVLTF. The variable domain in full, completed from reference TRBV5-5 and TRBJ2-6, reads DAGVTQSPTHLIKTRGQQVTLRCSPISGHKSVSWYQQVLGQGPQFIFQYYEKEERGRGNFPDRFSARQFPNYSSELNVNALLLGDSALYLCASSSGQGGASGANVLTFGAGSRLTVL.